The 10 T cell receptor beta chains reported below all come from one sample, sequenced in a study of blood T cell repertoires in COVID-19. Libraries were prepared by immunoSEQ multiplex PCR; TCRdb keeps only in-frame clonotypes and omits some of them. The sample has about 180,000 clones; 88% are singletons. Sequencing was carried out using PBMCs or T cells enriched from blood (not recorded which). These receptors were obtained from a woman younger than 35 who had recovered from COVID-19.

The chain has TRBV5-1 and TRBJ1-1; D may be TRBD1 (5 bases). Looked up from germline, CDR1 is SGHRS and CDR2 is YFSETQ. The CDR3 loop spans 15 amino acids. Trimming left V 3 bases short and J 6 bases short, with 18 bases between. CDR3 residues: CASSYPGGGTSEAFF. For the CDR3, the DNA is TGCGCCAGCAGCTACCCTGGGGGGGGAACGTCTGAAGCTTTCTTT. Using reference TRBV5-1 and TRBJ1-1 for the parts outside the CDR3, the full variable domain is KAGVTQTPRYLIKTRGQQVTLSCSPISGHRSVSWYQQTPGQGLQFLFEYFSETQRNKGNFPGRFSGRQFSNSRSEMNVSTLELGDSALYLCASSYPGGGTSEAFFGQGTRLTVV.

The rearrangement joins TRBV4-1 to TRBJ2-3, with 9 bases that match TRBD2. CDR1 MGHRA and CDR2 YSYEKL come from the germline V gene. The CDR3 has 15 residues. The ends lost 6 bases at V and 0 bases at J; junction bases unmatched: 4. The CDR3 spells CASSLAGTSTDTQYF. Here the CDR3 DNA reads TGCGCCAGCAGTCTAGCGGGGACTAGCACAGATACGCAGTATTTT.

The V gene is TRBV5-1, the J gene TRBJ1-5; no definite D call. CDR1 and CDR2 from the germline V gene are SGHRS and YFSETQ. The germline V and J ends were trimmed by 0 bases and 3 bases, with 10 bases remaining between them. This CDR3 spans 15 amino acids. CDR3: CASSLESGFNQPQHF. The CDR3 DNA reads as TGCGCCAGCAGCTTGGAGTCGGGGTTCAATCAGCCCCAGCATTTT.

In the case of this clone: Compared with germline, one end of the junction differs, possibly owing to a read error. The CDR3 region has the DNA TGTGCCACCAGTGATTTTGGGACGGGGGGATACGTGCAGTACTTC. It specifies CATSDFGTGGYVQYF. The chain has TRBV24-1 and TRBJ2-7, with 7 bases that match TRBD2. The CDR3 length is 15 residues. The germline V gene has CDR1 KGHDR and CDR2 SFDVKD.

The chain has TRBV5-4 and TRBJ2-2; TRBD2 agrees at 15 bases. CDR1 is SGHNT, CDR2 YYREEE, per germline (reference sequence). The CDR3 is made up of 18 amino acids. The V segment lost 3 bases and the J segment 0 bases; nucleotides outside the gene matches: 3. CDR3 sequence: CASSSGLAGGPNTGELFF. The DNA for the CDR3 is TGTGCCAGCAGCTCGGGACTAGCGGGAGGCCCGAACACCGGGGAGCTGTTTTTT.

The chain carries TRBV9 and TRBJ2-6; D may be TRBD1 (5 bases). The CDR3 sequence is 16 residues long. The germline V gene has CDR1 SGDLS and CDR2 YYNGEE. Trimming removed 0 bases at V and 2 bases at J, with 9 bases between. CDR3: CASSVATGAGANVLTF. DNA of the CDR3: TGTGCCAGCAGCGTAGCTACAGGAGCTGGGGCCAACGTCCTGACTTTC.

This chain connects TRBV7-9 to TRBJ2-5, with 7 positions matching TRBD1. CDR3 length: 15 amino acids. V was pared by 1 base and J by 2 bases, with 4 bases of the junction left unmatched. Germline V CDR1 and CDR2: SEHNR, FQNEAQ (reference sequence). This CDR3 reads CASSLDRGGQETQYF. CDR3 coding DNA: TGTGCCAGCAGCTTAGACAGGGGTGGGCAAGAGACCCAGTACTTC.

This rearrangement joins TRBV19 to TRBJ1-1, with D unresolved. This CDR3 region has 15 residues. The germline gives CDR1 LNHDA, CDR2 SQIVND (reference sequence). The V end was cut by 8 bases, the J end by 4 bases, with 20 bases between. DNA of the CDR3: TGTGCCAGTCATACTGAACGGGGAAGGAGCACTGAAGCTTTCTTT. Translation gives CASHTERGRSTEAFF.

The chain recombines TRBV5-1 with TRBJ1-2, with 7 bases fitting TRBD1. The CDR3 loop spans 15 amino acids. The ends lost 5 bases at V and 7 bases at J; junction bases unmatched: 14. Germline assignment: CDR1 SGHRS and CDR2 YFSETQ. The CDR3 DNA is TGCGCCAGCAGACAAGAGACAGGGACTTCTGTTGGCTACACCTTC. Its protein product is CASRQETGTSVGYTF. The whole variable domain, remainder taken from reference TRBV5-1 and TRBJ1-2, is KAGVTQTPRYLIKTRGQQVTLSCSPISGHRSVSWYQQTPGQGLQFLFEYFSETQRNKGNFPGRFSGRQFSNSRSEMNVSTLELGDSALYLCASRQETGTSVGYTFGSGTRLTVV.

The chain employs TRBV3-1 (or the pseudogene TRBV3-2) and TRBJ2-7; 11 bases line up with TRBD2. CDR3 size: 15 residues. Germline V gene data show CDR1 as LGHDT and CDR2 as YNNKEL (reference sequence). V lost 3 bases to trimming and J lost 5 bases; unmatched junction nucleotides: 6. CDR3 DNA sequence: TGTGCCAGCAGCCAGGTTAGCGGGAGGGCCGACGAGCAGTACTTC. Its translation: CASSQVSGRADEQYF.